Presented here are 13 T cell receptor beta chains from one specimen sequenced in a study of blood T cell repertoires in COVID-19. Libraries were prepared by immunoSEQ multiplex PCR; TCRdb keeps only in-frame clonotypes and omits some of them. The sample consists of 360,000 or so clones, roughly nine tenths of them appearing once. The sequenced sample consisted of peripheral blood. The receptors were gathered from a woman in her sixties with COVID-19, enrolled during active disease.

This chain connects TRBV9 to TRBJ1-1; D is perhaps TRBD1 (5 bases). Trimming took 3 bases from V and 5 from J, leaving 14 bases between them. The CDR3 runs to 14 residues. The germline CDR1 and CDR2 sequences are SGDLS and YYNGEE. In DNA, the CDR3 is TGTGCCAGCAGCGCCTCTGTGGGGGGAACTGAAGCTTTCTTT. Its protein is CASSASVGGTEAFF.

The CDR3: CAISEYGQGDIQYF. CDR3 coding DNA: TGTGCCATCAGTGAGTATGGCCAAGGGGACATTCAGTACTTC. This rearrangement joins TRBV10-3 to TRBJ2-4, with TRBD1 as a possible D gene (5 bases). The CDR3 length is 14 residues. Per germline, CDR1 ENHRY and CDR2 SYGVKD. V lost 1 base and J lost 8, with 12 bases in between.

Only a few counts were recorded for this clone. The chain employs TRBV28 and TRBJ1-2; D might be TRBD1 (6 bases). The CDR3 contains 13 residues. Per the germline V gene, CDR1 is MDHEN and CDR2 is SYDVKM. The V gene lost 5 bases and the J gene lost 8 bases, with 15 bases spanning the gap. This chain's CDR3 is CASSGQGRKGYTF. The CDR3 DNA follows: TGTGCCAGCAGTGGTCAGGGGAGAAAGGGCTACACCTTC.

The table lists this clone with a few counts. The chain joins TRBV30 to TRBJ1-5, with 11 positions matching TRBD1. The CDR3 spans 14 residues. Germline CDR1 reads GTSNPN; CDR2 reads SVGIG (reference sequence). V shed 2 bases, J shed 7 bases, and the junction held 4 bases outside the gene matches. CDR3 loop: CAWSTRTGGQPQHF. Written as DNA, the CDR3 is TGTGCCTGGAGTACTCGGACAGGGGGCCAGCCCCAGCATTTT.

The rearrangement uses TRBV19 and TRBJ1-3; D is undetermined. Trimming took off 8 bases at V and 0 bases at J, with 11 bases between the two ends. CDR1 and CDR2 from the germline V gene are LNHDA and SQIVND (reference sequence). This CDR3 spans 14 amino acids. The CDR3 region is CASHPMSSGNTIYF. As DNA, the CDR3 is TGTGCCAGTCACCCGATGAGCTCTGGAAACACCATATATTTT.

The rearrangement uses TRBV5-1 and TRBJ1-6; D might be TRBD1 (6 bases). V dropped 4 bases and J dropped 5 bases, with 13 bases sitting between them. The CDR3 length is 15 residues. Per the germline V gene, CDR1 is SGHRS and CDR2 is YFSETQ. For the CDR3, the DNA is TGCGCCAGCAGCACAGGGACGAACAATAATTCACCCCTCCACTTT. Translation gives CASSTGTNNNSPLHF.

V is TRBV2 and J is TRBJ1-2; D is unclear. The CDR3 extends over 17 amino acids. Germline loops: CDR1 SNHLY, CDR2 FYNNEI. V was cut by 1 base and J by 5 bases, with 20 bases left in between. The CDR3 nucleotides are TGTGCCAGCAGTGAAGGGGATTCACTAGCCCGGTTTTATGGCTACACCTTC. Protein: CASSEGDSLARFYGYTF. The full variable domain, rest sourced from reference TRBV2 and TRBJ1-2, is EPEVTQTPSHQVTQMGQEVILRCVPISNHLYFYWYRQILGQKVEFLVSFYNNEISEKSEIFDDQFSVERPDGSNFTLKIRSTKLEDSAMYFCASSEGDSLARFYGYTFGSGTRLTVV.

This chain links TRBV18 with TRBJ1-6; 7 nucleotides agree with TRBD1. V was clipped by 3 bases and J by 0 bases; unmatched bases: 5. This CDR3 has 17 amino acids. In germline, CDR1 is KGHSH, CDR2 LQKENI. The CDR3 spells CASSPQTGSSYNSPLHF. CDR3 DNA sequence: TGTGCCAGCTCACCCCAGACAGGGAGCTCCTATAATTCACCCCTCCACTTT.

CDR3 in amino acids: CAAGTGGTGNTIYF. The CDR3 bases are TGTGCGGCCGGGACAGGGGGCACTGGAAACACCATATATTTT. The chain couples TRBV6-6 to TRBJ1-3; TRBD1 agrees at 12 bases. CDR3 length equals 14 residues. Germline CDR1 is MNHNY and CDR2 is SVGAGI (reference sequence).

Comments on this clone: Other DNA sequences in the same sample also yield this CDR3. The gene calls are TRBV5-1 and TRBJ1-3, with TRBD1 matching over 7 bases. Germline values: CDR1 SGHRS, CDR2 YFSETQ. Trimming took 4 bases from V and 4 from J; bases not matched to a gene: 5. This CDR3 comprises 14 residues. CDR3 loop: CASSPGQLGNTIYF. For the CDR3, the DNA is TGCGCCAGCAGCCCGGGACAGCTCGGAAACACCATATATTTT. The full variable domain, its missing parts supplied by reference TRBV5-1 and TRBJ1-3, is KAGVTQTPRYLIKTRGQQVTLSCSPISGHRSVSWYQQTPGQGLQFLFEYFSETQRNKGNFPGRFSGRQFSNSRSEMNVSTLELGDSALYLCASSPGQLGNTIYFGEGSWLTVV.

The chain links TRBV7-3 to TRBJ2-7; tentatively, D is TRBD1 (6 bases). Germline values: CDR1 SGHTA, CDR2 FQGTGA. V dropped 2 bases and J dropped 7 bases, with 21 bases sitting between them. The CDR3 is 16 amino acids. The CDR3 reads CASSLGGPGPRSEQYF. The DNA of the CDR3 is TGTGCCAGCAGCTTAGGGGGCCCAGGCCCTAGAAGTGAGCAGTACTTC.

This chain links TRBV5-4 with TRBJ2-1; TRBD2 aligns across 11 bases. V shed 3 bases and J 4 bases; nucleotides not matched to a gene: 12. Germline CDR1 and CDR2: SGHNT and YYREEE (reference sequence). There are 18 residues in the CDR3. CDR3 region: CASSWTISGGVLYNEQFF. CDR3 DNA sequence: TGTGCCAGCAGCTGGACCATTAGCGGGGGGGTATTATACAATGAGCAGTTCTTC.

The rearrangement uses TRBV7-8 and TRBJ2-7; D is possibly TRBD1 (6 bases). Trimming shortened V by 1 base and J by 9 bases, and 13 bases separated the two germline ends. Germline V gives CDR1 SGHVS, CDR2 FQNEAQ. The CDR3 totals 13 residues. The CDR3 DNA is TGTGCCAGCAGCTTAGTTAATAGGGGGTGGCAGTACTTC. It encodes CASSLVNRGWQYF.